Each of the 22 T cell receptor beta chains below was sequenced from the same sample in a study of CD8 T cells in Susac syndrome. cDNA came from about 0.5 to 1 ug RNA primed by random hexamers. TCRdb re-analysed the immunoSEQ multiplex PCR reads in MiXCR, keeping a single row per CDR3 protein. Of about 250,000 distinct CDR3 sequences in the sample, about 94% were seen once. Sample: CD4+ T cells from PBMCs. These receptors were obtained from a human donor with multiple sclerosis.

This rearrangement joins TRBV4-1 to TRBJ1-4; D unresolved. This CDR3 has 18 amino acids. Germline V CDR1 and CDR2: MGHRA, YSYEKL. V shed 1 base and J shed 0 bases, with 15 bases lying between them. The CDR3 DNA is TGCGCCAGCAGCCAAGTTGACCTCAGGCGGGCAACTAATGAAAAACTGTTTTTT. Protein: CASSQVDLRRATNEKLFF.

This rearrangement joins TRBV10-3 to TRBJ1-2; D unclear. The CDR3 contains 18 residues. V lost 0 bases and J lost 2, with 19 bases in between. Germline lookup yields CDR1 ENHRY and CDR2 SYGVKD. CDR3 DNA sequence: TGTGCCATCAGTGAGTCTCTTGCAAATATAAGGGAGAACTATGGCTACACCTTC. Translating gives CAISESLANIRENYGYTF.

The chain carries TRBV4-1 and TRBJ2-4, with D tentatively TRBD1 or TRBD2 (5 bases each). The CDR3 sequence is 17 residues long. V was clipped by 0 bases and J by 3 bases, with 15 bases between them. Germline V lookup: CDR1 MGHRA, CDR2 YSYEKL. The CDR3 coding sequence is TGCGCCAGCAGCCAAGATGGGGCAGGCGGAGGCAAAAACATTCAGTACTTC. Amino acid sequence: CASSQDGAGGGKNIQYF.

This clonotype was observed a handful of times. This sequence joins TRBV30 and TRBJ1-2; D might be TRBD1 (5 bases). CDR1 GTSNPN and CDR2 SVGIG come from the germline V gene (reference sequence). With 3 bases removed from V and 3 bases from J, the gap between germline ends came to 14 bases. The CDR3 is 14 residues long. The CDR3 bases are TGTGCCTGGAGGGCTCCCGGGGGAGACTATGGCTACACCTTC. This translates into CAWRAPGGDYGYTF.

This clonotype has just one count. The chain links TRBV9 to TRBJ2-7; a weak D match, TRBD2 (6 bases). The V end was cut by 1 base, the J end by 2 bases, with 22 bases between. The CDR3 contains 18 residues. The germline gives CDR1 SGDLS, CDR2 YYNGEE. As DNA, the CDR3 is TGTGCCAGCAGCGTACAACGGGAGACCCGCAAGGCCCCCTACGAGCAGTACGTC. This sequence encodes CASSVQRETRKAPYEQYV.

The chain carries TRBV2 and TRBJ1-5, with 10 bases identical to TRBD1. The germline CDR1 and CDR2 sequences are SNHLY and FYNNEI. This CDR3 is built from 16 residues. With 3 bases clipped from V and 1 base from J, the junction kept 3 bases outside the gene matches. CDR3 loop: CASSDWDRGSNQPQHF. In DNA, the CDR3 is TGTGCCAGCAGTGACTGGGACAGGGGAAGCAATCAGCCCCAGCATTTT.

This clonotype came up once. The J gene is TRBJ2-5, the V gene TRBV4-1, with unresolved D. The germline V and J ends were trimmed by 2 bases and 5 bases, with 9 bases remaining between them. The CDR3 contains 13 residues. Germline-derived CDR1 and CDR2 are MGHRA and YSYEKL. The CDR3 coding sequence is TGCGCCAGCAGCCAACGGCGGCGGGAGACCCAGTACTTC. Encoded protein: CASSQRRRETQYF.

A single count supports this clonotype. The V and J genes are TRBV24-1 and TRBJ2-1; 9 bases fit TRBD2. Germline assignment: CDR1 KGHDR and CDR2 SFDVKD. CDR3 length: 17 amino acids. V lost 5 bases and J lost 8; bases outside the gene matches: 15. CDR3 sequence (DNA): TGTGCCACCAGTGCCCGAGGGGGCGGCGGGGGGGCTGATGAGCAGTTCTTC. Residues: CATSARGGGGGADEQFF.

The genes are TRBV20-1 and TRBJ1-1; a possible D gene is TRBD1 (5 bases). This CDR3 is 14 amino acids long. Trimming stripped 0 bases from V and 3 bases from J, with 11 bases between. Germline V gene data show CDR1 as DFQATT and CDR2 as SNEGSKA (reference sequence). CDR3 loop: CSARDPAGDTEAFF. The CDR3 DNA reads as TGCAGTGCTAGAGACCCAGCGGGGGACACTGAAGCTTTCTTT.

The chain couples TRBV6-2 or TRBV6-3 to TRBJ1-1; D is possibly TRBD1 (5 bases). V dropped 7 bases and J dropped 5 bases, with 20 bases sitting between them. Germline V gene lookup returns CDR1 MNHEY and CDR2 SVGEGT. The CDR3 runs to 15 residues. The CDR3 sequence: CASKVAGGGGTEAFF. CDR3 DNA sequence: TGTGCCAGCAAGGTTGCCGGCGGGGGTGGGACTGAAGCTTTCTTT.

This chain uses TRBV5-4 with TRBJ2-1; D gene uncertain. V shed 0 bases and J shed 5 bases, with 12 bases lying between them. This CDR3 comprises 15 residues. The V gene's germline CDR1 is SGHNT and CDR2 YYREEE (reference sequence). CDR3 region: CASSLGRRAHNEQFF. The CDR3 region has the DNA TGTGCCAGCAGCTTGGGGCGGAGAGCCCACAATGAGCAGTTCTTC.

The chain carries TRBV27 and TRBJ2-7; D not resolved. This CDR3 contains 17 residues. Trimming removed 0 bases from V and 2 bases from J, with 17 bases in between. Germline loops: CDR1 MNHEY, CDR2 SMNVEV (reference sequence). The CDR3 reads CASSLSGDSRNPYEQYF. The CDR3 DNA is TGTGCCAGCAGTTTATCGGGCGACTCCCGGAACCCCTACGAGCAGTACTTC.

This chain connects TRBV6-1 to TRBJ1-6, with 7 bases matching TRBD1. The CDR3 consists of 16 residues. The junction had 15 bases not matched to a gene; V was cut back by 6 bases and J by 10 bases. The germline gives CDR1 MNHNS, CDR2 SASEGT. CDR3 amino acids: CASRPPLTGTQSPLHF. The CDR3 DNA reads TGTGCCAGCAGACCACCCTTGACAGGGACCCAGTCACCCCTCCACTTT.

V is TRBV7-3 and J is TRBJ1-1; D gene ambiguous. The CDR3 sequence is 14 residues long. V was trimmed by 1 base and J by 0 bases, leaving 6 bases between them. Germline V lookup: CDR1 SGHTA, CDR2 FQGTGA. The CDR3, as DNA: TGTGCCAGCAGCTTAAAGGCTCTGAACACTGAAGCTTTCTTT. Its protein is CASSLKALNTEAFF. The full variable domain, rest sourced from reference TRBV7-3 and TRBJ1-1, is GAGVSQTPSNKVTEKGKYVELRCDPISGHTALYWYRQSLGQGPEFLIYFQGTGAADDSGLPNDRFFAVRPEGSVSTLKIQRTERGDSAVYLCASSLKALNTEAFFGQGTRLTVV.

The CDR3 spells CSALKPQPSGYEQYF. CDR3 sequence (DNA): TGCAGTGCTTTGAAACCACAGCCGTCCGGCTACGAGCAGTACTTC. The chain is built from TRBV20-1 and TRBJ2-7; D is unclear. Germline V gene sequence: CDR1 DFQATT, CDR2 SNEGSKA (reference sequence). This CDR3 has 15 residues. Trimming removed 5 bases from V and 3 bases from J, with 20 bases in between.

The gene calls are TRBV27 and TRBJ2-2; 7 bases are a match to TRBD1. V shed 5 bases, J shed 2 bases, and the junction held 8 bases outside the gene matches. The V gene's germline CDR1 is MNHEY and CDR2 SMNVEV (reference sequence). The CDR3 loop spans 16 amino acids. The CDR3 DNA reads TGTGCCAGCAGTAAACCGGGACAGCCTAACACCGGGGAGCTGTTTTTT. Translating it yields CASSKPGQPNTGELFF.

V gene TRBV10-3 combines with J gene TRBJ2-3; D may correspond to TRBD1 or TRBD2 (6 bases each). The germline V and J ends were trimmed by 10 bases and 4 bases, with 9 bases remaining between them. The CDR3 extends over 11 amino acids. Per germline, CDR1 ENHRY and CDR2 SYGVKD. Here the CDR3 reads CATRGADTQYF. CDR3 in DNA: TGTGCCACGAGGGGGGCAGATACGCAGTATTTT.

This chain uses TRBV6-1 with TRBJ1-2; 7 positions match TRBD1. This CDR3 comprises 14 residues. CDR1 is MNHNS, CDR2 SASEGT, per germline. The V gene end was trimmed by 5 bases and the J gene end by 4 bases; junction bases not matched to a gene: 7. CDR3 sequence reads: CASSPDRDAYGYTF. The CDR3 nucleotides read TGTGCCAGCAGTCCTGACAGGGATGCCTATGGCTACACCTTC.

The chain employs TRBV30 and TRBJ1-1; D might be TRBD1 (6 bases). Germline assignment: CDR1 GTSNPN and CDR2 SVGIG (reference sequence). Trimming took 2 bases from V and 0 from J, leaving 13 bases between them. CDR3 length: 15 residues. The CDR3 DNA reads as TGTGCCTGGAGTCGGGGGGGCGGTGTGAACACTGAAGCTTTCTTT. This gives the protein CAWSRGGGVNTEAFF.

This chain connects TRBV2 to TRBJ2-1, with D unresolved. The CDR3 runs 12 residues. In germline, CDR1 is SNHLY, CDR2 FYNNEI. V shed 3 bases and J shed 8 bases, with 8 bases lying between them. The CDR3 nucleotides read TGTGCCAGCAGTGAGGTTGTCCATGAGCAGTTCTTC. It specifies CASSEVVHEQFF.

The rearrangement uses TRBV20-1 and TRBJ1-1; 12 nucleotides agree with TRBD1. The CDR3 is made up of 13 amino acids. The V and J ends lost 7 bases and 8 bases, in that order; junction bases with no gene match: 8. The germline gives CDR1 DFQATT, CDR2 SNEGSKA (reference sequence). Here the CDR3 DNA reads TGCAGTGTCGCCCGGGACAGGGGGCAGGAAGCTTTCTTT. Translated: CSVARDRGQEAFF.

This chain uses TRBV27 with TRBJ1-1; TRBD1 might be the D (5 bases). The germline V gene encodes CDR1 MNHEY and CDR2 SMNVEV (reference sequence). V was clipped by 8 bases and J by 1 base, with 14 bases between them. This CDR3 comprises 14 residues. The CDR3 is CASSKDNGNTEAFF. In DNA, the CDR3 is TGTGCCAGCTCCAAGGACAATGGGAACACTGAAGCTTTCTTT.